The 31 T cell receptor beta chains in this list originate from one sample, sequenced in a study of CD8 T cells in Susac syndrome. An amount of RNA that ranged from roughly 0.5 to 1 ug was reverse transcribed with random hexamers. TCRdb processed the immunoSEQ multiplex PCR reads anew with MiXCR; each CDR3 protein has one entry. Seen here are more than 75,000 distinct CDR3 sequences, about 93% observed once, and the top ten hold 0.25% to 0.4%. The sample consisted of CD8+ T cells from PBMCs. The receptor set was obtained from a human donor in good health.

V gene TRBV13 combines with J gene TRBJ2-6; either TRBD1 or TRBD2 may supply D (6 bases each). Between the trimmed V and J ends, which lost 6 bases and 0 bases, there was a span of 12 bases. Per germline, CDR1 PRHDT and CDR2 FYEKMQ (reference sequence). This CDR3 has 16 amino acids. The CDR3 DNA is TGTGCCAGCAGTTCCGAGGGGGGCTCTGGGGCCAACGTCCTGACTTTC. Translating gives CASSSEGGSGANVLTF.

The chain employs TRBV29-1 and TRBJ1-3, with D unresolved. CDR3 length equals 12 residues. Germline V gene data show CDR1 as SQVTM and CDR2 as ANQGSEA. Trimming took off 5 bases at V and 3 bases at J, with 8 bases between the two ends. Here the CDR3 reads CSVRTGGNTIYF. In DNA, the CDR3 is TGCAGCGTTCGGACCGGTGGAAACACCATATATTTT.

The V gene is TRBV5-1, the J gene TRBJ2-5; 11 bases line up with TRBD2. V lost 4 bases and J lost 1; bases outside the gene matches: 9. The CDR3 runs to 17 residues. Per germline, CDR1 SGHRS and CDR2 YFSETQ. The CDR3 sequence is CASSKRSSGGRQETQYF. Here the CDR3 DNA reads TGCGCCAGCAGCAAACGTTCTAGCGGGGGGCGCCAAGAGACCCAGTACTTC.

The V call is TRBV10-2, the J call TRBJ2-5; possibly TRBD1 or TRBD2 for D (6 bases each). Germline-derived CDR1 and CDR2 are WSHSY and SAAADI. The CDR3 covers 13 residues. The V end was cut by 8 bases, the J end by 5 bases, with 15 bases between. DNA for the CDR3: TGCGCCAGCTCTCGGGGGCCTTGGGAGACCCAGTACTTC. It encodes CASSRGPWETQYF.

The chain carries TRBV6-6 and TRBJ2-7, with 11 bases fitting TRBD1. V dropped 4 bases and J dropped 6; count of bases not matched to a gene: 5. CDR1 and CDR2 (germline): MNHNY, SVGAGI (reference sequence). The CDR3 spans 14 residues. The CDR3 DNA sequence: TGTGCCAGCAGTTTCCGGGACAGGGGGATCGAGCAGTACTTC. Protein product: CASSFRDRGIEQYF.

The CDR3 region has the DNA TGCAGTGCTACTAGCACCGGGGCCAACGTCCTGACTTTC. It is translated as CSATSTGANVLTF. The chain recombines TRBV20-1 with TRBJ2-6, with a tentative D call TRBD2 (5 bases). The CDR3 contains 13 residues. Germline V gene sequence: CDR1 DFQATT, CDR2 SNEGSKA (reference sequence). Trimming stripped 4 bases from V and 4 bases from J, with 8 bases between.

The CDR3 coding sequence is TGTGCCAGCAGGGCACAGGGAGTGTTTAACTATGGCTACACCTTC. Its protein product is CASRAQGVFNYGYTF. The gene calls are TRBV27 and TRBJ1-2; a possible D gene is TRBD1 (6 bases). The V gene lost 6 bases and the J gene lost 1 base, with 15 bases spanning the gap. The CDR3 contains 15 residues. In germline, CDR1 is MNHEY, CDR2 SMNVEV (reference sequence).

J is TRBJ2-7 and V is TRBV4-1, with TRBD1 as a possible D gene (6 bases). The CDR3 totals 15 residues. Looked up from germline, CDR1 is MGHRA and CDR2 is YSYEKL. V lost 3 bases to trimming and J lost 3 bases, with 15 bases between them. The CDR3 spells CASSQLGTPSYEQYF. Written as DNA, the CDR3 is TGCGCCAGCAGCCAGCTCGGGACACCTAGCTACGAGCAGTACTTC.

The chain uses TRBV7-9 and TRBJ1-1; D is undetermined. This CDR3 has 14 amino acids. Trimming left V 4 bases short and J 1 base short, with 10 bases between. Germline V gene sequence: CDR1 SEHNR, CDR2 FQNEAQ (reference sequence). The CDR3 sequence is CASSSGRRNTEAFF. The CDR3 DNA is TGTGCCAGCAGCTCCGGACGGCGGAACACTGAAGCTTTCTTT.

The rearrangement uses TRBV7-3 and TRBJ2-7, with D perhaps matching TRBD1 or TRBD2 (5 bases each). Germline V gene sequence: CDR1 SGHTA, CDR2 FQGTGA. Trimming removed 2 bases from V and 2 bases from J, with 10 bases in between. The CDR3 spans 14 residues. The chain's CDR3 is CASSLSGTPYEQYF. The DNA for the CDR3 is TGTGCCAGCAGCTTATCAGGGACCCCCTACGAGCAGTACTTC.

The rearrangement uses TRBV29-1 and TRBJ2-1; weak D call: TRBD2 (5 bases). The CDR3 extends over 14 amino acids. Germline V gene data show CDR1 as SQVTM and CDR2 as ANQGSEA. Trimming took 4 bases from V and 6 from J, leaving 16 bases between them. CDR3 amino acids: CSVVKGSLGNEQFF. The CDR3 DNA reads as TGCAGCGTTGTTAAAGGGAGCTTGGGCAATGAGCAGTTCTTC.

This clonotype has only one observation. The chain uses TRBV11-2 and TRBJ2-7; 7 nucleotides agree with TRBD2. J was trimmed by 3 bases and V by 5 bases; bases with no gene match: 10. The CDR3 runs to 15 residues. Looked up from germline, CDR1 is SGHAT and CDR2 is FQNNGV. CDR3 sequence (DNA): TGTGCCAGCAGCCTAGCTAGCGGAGCCTTCTACGAGCAGTACTTC. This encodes CASSLASGAFYEQYF.

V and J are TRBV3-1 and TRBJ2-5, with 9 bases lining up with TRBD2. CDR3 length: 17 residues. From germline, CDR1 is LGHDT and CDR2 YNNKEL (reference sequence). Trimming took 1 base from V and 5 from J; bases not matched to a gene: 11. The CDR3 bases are TGTGCCAGCAGCCAAGTAGCTGGACTAGCGATAGAGGAGACCCAGTACTTC. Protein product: CASSQVAGLAIEETQYF.

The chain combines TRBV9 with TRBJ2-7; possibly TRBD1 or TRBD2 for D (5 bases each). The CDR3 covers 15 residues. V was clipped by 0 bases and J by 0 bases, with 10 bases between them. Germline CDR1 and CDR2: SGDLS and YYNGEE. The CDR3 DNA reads TGTGCCAGCAGCGTAGGAGGGGCGAGCTCCTACGAGCAGTACTTC. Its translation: CASSVGGASSYEQYF.

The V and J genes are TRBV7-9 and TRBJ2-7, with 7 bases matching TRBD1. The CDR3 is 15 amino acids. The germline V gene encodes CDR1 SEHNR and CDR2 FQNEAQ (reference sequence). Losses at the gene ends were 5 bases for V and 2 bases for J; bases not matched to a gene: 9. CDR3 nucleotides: TGTGCCAGCAGCCTAGGGGACAGCAGTACCTACGAGCAGTACTTC. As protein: CASSLGDSSTYEQYF.

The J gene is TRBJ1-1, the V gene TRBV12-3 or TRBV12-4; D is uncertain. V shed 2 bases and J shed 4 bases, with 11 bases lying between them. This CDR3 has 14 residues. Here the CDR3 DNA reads TGTGCCAGCAGTTTAACCCGATCCGGCACTGAAGCTTTCTTT. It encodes CASSLTRSGTEAFF.

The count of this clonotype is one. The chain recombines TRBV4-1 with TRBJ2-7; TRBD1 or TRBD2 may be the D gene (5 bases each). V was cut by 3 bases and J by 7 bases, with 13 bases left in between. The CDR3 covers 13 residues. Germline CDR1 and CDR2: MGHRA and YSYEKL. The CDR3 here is CASSQGDGWEQYF. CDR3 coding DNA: TGCGCCAGCAGCCAGGGGGACGGTTGGGAGCAGTACTTC.

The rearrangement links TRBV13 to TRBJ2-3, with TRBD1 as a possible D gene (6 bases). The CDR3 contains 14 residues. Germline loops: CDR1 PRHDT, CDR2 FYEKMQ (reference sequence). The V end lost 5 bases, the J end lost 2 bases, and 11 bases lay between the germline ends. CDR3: CASSGQGPTDTQYF. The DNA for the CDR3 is TGTGCCAGCAGCGGCCAGGGGCCCACAGATACGCAGTATTTT.

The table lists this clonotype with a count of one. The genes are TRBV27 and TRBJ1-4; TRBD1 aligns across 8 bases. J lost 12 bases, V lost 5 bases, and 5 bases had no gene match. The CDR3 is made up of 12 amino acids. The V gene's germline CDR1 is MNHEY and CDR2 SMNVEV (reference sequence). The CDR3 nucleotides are TGTGCCAGCAGTGTGCACAGGGGGGAACTGTTTTTT. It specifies CASSVHRGELFF.

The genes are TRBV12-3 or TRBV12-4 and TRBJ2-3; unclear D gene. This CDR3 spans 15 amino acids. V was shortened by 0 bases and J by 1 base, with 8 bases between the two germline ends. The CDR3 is CASSLALSRTDTQYF. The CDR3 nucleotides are TGTGCCAGCAGTTTAGCACTAAGTCGCACAGATACGCAGTATTTT.

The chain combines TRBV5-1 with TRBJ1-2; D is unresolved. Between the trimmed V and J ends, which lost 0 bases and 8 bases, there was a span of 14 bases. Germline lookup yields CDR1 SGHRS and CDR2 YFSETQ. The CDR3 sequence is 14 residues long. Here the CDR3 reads CASSLEPAPEGYTF. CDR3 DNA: TGCGCCAGCAGCTTGGAGCCGGCCCCGGAGGGCTACACCTTC.

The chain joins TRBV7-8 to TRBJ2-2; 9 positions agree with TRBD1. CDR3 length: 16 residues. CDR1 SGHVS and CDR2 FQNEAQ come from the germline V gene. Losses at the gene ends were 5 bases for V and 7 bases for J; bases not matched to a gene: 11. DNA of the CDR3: TGTGCCAGCAGCGTAACCGGGACAGGGATTATCGGGGAGCTGTTTTTT. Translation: CASSVTGTGIIGELFF.

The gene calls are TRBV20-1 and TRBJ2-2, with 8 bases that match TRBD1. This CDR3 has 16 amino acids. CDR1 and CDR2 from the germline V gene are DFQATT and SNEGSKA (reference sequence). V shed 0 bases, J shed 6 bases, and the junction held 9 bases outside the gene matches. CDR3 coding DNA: TGCAGTGCTAGAGAGTTTCCCTTACAGGGGGCCGGGGAGCTGTTTTTT. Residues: CSAREFPLQGAGELFF.

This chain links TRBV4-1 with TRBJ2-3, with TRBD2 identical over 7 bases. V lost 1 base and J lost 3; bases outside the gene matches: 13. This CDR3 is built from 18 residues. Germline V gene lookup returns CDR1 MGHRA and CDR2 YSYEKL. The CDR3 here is CASSQGVSGGGTTDTQYF. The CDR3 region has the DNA TGCGCCAGCAGCCAAGGGGTGTCGGGCGGGGGTACAACAGATACGCAGTATTTT.

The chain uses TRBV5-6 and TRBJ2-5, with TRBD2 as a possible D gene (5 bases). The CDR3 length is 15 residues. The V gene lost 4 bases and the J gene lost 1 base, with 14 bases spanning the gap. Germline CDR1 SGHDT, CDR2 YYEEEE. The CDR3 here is CASSRRRGSQETQYF. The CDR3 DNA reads TGTGCCAGCAGCCGACGTCGAGGGAGCCAAGAGACCCAGTACTTC.

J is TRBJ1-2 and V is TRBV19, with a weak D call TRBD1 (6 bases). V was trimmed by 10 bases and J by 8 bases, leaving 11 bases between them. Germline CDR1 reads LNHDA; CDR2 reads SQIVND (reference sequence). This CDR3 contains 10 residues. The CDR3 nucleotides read TGTGCCACTAAGGGGGACGGCTACACCTTC. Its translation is CATKGDGYTF.

This chain's CDR3 is CASRPAEYNEQFF. Here the CDR3 DNA reads TGTGCCAGCAGGCCAGCGGAATACAATGAGCAGTTCTTC. This sequence joins TRBV7-9 and TRBJ2-1, with a weak D call TRBD2 (5 bases). This CDR3 is 13 amino acids long. The V end lost 6 bases, the J end lost 4 bases, and 10 bases lay between the germline ends. Looked up from germline, CDR1 is SEHNR and CDR2 is FQNEAQ (reference sequence).

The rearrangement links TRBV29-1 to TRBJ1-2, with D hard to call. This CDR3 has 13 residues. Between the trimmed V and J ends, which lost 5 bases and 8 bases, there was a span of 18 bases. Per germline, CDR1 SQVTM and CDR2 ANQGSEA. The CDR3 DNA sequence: TGCAGCGTTCGCTCACAGCTGACGGACGGCTACACCTTC. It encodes CSVRSQLTDGYTF.

The CDR3 nucleotides are TGTGCCAGCAGTTACAAGGCCGTCCACGAGCAGTACTTC. This codes for CASSYKAVHEQYF. This chain joins TRBV6-5 and TRBJ2-7; D is uncertain. The germline V gene has CDR1 MNHEY and CDR2 SVGAGI. Trimming pared 2 bases from V and 5 bases from J, leaving 10 bases between. The CDR3 extends over 13 amino acids.

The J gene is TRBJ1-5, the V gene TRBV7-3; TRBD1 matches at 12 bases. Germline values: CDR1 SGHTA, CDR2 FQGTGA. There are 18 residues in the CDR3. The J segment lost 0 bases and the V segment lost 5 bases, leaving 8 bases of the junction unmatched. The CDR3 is CASSRDRGLLGSNQPQHF. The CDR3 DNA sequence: TGTGCCAGCAGCCGGGACAGGGGGCTCCTTGGTAGCAATCAGCCCCAGCATTTT.

The CDR3 spells CSVVDSEKGYTF. Written as DNA, the CDR3 is TGCAGCGTGGTGGACAGCGAGAAAGGCTACACCTTC. The chain carries TRBV29-1 and TRBJ1-2; tentative D call: TRBD1 (6 bases). This CDR3 has 12 amino acids. V was trimmed by 6 bases and J by 8 bases, leaving 16 bases between them. Germline CDR1 SQVTM, CDR2 ANQGSEA. Full variable domain (missing parts from reference TRBV29-1 and TRBJ1-2): SAVISQKPSRDICQRGTSLTIQCQVDSQVTMMFWYRQQPGQSLTLIATANQGSEATYESGFVIDKFPISRPNLTFSTLTVSNMSPEDSSIYLCSVVDSEKGYTFGSGTRLTVV.